The rows below give T cell receptor beta chains drawn from one sample of a study of blood T cell repertoires in COVID-19. Method: immunoSEQ multiplex PCR; TCRdb's copy keeps in-frame clones and lacks some. The data contain some 230,000 clones, 83% of them singletons. Sequences were obtained from peripheral blood. All receptors come from a woman aged 45-60 years with acute or convalescent COVID-19. CDR3s include the opening cysteine and the closing phenylalanine or tryptophan. D genes are given only for firm matches. The listing skips clone size in some rows; elsewhere it reads once, few, many or a size class.

clone size	CDR3 length	D gene	V gene	J gene	CDR3 protein	CDR3 DNA
-	14	-	TRBV18	TRBJ1-1	CASSPVSVNTEAFF	TGTGCCAGCTCACCAGTGAGCGTGAACACTGAAGCTTTCTTT
-	15	-	TRBV28	TRBJ1-1	CASSSISAGYTEAFF	TGTGCCAGCAGTTCGATATCGGCGGGGTACACTGAAGCTTTCTTT
-	12	TRBD1	TRBV5-4	TRBJ2-7	CASGQGKDEQYF	TGTGCCAGCGGACAGGGTAAGGACGAGCAGTACTTC
-	16	TRBD2	TRBV6-1	TRBJ2-1	CASSDKTSGSYNEQFF	TGTGCCAGCAGTGATAAGACTAGCGGCTCCTACAATGAGCAGTTCTTC
-	12	-	TRBV10-1	TRBJ2-5	CASSESAGTQYF	TGCGCCAGCAGTGAGTCCGCGGGGACCCAGTACTTC
once	14	-	TRBV6-5	TRBJ1-2	CASSRTVTDHGYTF	TGTGCCAGCAGTCGGACAGTCACGGACCATGGCTACACCTTC
-	14	TRBD2	TRBV27	TRBJ2-7	CASSRSGSGYEQYF	TGTGCCAGCAGTCGAAGCGGGAGCGGATACGAGCAGTACTTC
-	16	-	TRBV5-1	TRBJ1-1	CASSKIDNTLNTEAFF	TGCGCCAGCAGCAAAATTGACAATACCCTGAACACTGAAGCTTTCTTT
once	15	TRBD1	TRBV20-1	TRBJ1-5	CSASPTGTANQPQHF	TGCAGTGCTAGTCCCACCGGGACAGCTAATCAGCCCCAGCATTTT
-	17	-	TRBV5-1	TRBJ2-3	CASSSRGSGGRTDTQYF	TGCGCCAGCAGCTCGCGCGGCTCTGGGGGCCGCACAGATACGCAGTATTTT
-	13	-	TRBV16	TRBJ1-6	CASSPSQGSPLHF	TGTGCCAGCAGCCCGTCGCAGGGTTCACCCCTCCACTTT
-	14	-	TRBV5-6	TRBJ2-3	CASSALESPDTQYF	TGTGCCAGCAGCGCACTAGAGAGCCCAGATACGCAGTATTTT
-	16	-	TRBV3-1/TRBV3-2	TRBJ2-2	CASSQVRGGNTGELFF	TGTGCCAGCAGCCAAGTTAGGGGGGGGAACACCGGGGAGCTGTTTTTT
once	15	TRBD1	TRBV28	TRBJ1-2	CASTAGTGGLYGYTF	TGTGCCAGCACCGCCGGGACAGGAGGGTTGTATGGCTACACCTTC
-	14	TRBD2	TRBV2	TRBJ2-1	CASKLMTSGGMQFF	TGTGCCAGCAAGCTGATGACTAGCGGGGGCATGCAGTTCTTC
-	15	TRBD1	TRBV5-1	TRBJ2-5	CASSLAGTGRETQYF	TGCGCCAGCAGCTTGGCCGGGACAGGCAGAGAGACCCAGTACTTC
-	14	TRBD1	TRBV7-2	TRBJ2-7	CASSLRDRGYEQYF	TGTGCCAGCAGCCTAAGGGACAGGGGTTACGAGCAGTACTTC
-	12	-	TRBV28	TRBJ1-2	CASSFGELGYTF	TGTGCCAGCAGTTTTGGGGAGTTGGGCTACACCTTC
few	13	-	TRBV14	TRBJ1-5	CASSQEGGLPQHF	TGTGCCAGCAGCCAAGAGGGAGGGCTGCCCCAGCATTTT
-	17	TRBD2	TRBV3-1/TRBV3-2	TRBJ2-3	CASSHDRTSLGGDTQYF	TGTGCCAGCAGCCATGACCGGACTAGTTTGGGCGGAGATACGCAGTATTTT